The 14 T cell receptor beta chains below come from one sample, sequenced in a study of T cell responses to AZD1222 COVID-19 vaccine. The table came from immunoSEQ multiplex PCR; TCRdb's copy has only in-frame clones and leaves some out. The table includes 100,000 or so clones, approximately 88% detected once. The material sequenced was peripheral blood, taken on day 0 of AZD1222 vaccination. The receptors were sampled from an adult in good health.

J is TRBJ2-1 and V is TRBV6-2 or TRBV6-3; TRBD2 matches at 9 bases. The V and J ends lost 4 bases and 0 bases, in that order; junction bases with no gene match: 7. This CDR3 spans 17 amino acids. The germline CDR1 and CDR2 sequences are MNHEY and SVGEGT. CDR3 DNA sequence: TGTGCCAGCAGTTTAATAGCGGGAGCTGGCTCCTACAATGAGCAGTTCTTC. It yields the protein CASSLIAGAGSYNEQFF.

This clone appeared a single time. DNA for the CDR3: TGTGCCAGCAGCGGGCAGGCGGGGCCCACAGATACGCAGTATTTT. Translating gives CASSGQAGPTDTQYF. The chain uses TRBV7-2 and TRBJ2-3, with a weak D call TRBD2 (6 bases). Trimming cost V 5 bases and J 2 bases, with 14 bases left between them. In germline, CDR1 is SGHTA, CDR2 FQGNSA. The CDR3 runs 15 residues. Combining the CDR3 with reference TRBV7-2 and TRBJ2-3 gives the whole variable domain GAGVSQSPSNKVTEKGKDVELRCDPISGHTALYWYRQSLGQGLEFLIYFQGNSAPDKSGLPSDRFSAERTGGSVSTLTIQRTQQEDSAVYLCASSGQAGPTDTQYFGPGTRLTVL.

CDR3 amino acids: CASSPGQYTGELFF. The CDR3 nucleotides read TGCGCCAGCAGTCCGGGACAATACACCGGGGAGCTGTTTTTT. The chain couples TRBV5-1 to TRBJ2-2, with D perhaps TRBD1 (6 bases). In germline, CDR1 is SGHRS, CDR2 YFSETQ. The CDR3 runs to 14 residues. The V gene lost 5 bases and the J gene lost 3 bases, with 11 bases spanning the gap.

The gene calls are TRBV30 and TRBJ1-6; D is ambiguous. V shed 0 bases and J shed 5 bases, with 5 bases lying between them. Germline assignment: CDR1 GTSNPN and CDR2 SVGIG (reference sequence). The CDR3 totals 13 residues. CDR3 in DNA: TGTGCCTGGAGTGTATCTAATAATTCACCCCTCCACTTT. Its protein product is CAWSVSNNSPLHF.

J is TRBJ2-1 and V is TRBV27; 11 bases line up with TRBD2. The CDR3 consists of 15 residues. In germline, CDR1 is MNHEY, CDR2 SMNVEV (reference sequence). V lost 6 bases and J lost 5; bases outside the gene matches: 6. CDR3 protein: CASRSGTSGHNEQFF. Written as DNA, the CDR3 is TGTGCCAGCAGATCCGGGACTAGCGGACACAATGAGCAGTTCTTC.

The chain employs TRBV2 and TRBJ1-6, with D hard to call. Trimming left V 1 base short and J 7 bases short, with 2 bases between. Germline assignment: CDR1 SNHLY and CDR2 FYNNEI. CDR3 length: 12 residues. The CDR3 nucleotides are TGTGCCAGCAGTGAAGGGAATTCACCCCTCCACTTT. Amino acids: CASSEGNSPLHF.

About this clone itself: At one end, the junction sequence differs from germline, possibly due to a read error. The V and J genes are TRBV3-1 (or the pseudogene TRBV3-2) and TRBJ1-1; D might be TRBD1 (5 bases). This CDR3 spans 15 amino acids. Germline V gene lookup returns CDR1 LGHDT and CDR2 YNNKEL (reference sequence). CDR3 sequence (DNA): TGTGCCAGCTCCCCCGGGAACAGGAGGAACGCTGAAGCTTTCTTT. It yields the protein CASSPGNRRNAEAFF.

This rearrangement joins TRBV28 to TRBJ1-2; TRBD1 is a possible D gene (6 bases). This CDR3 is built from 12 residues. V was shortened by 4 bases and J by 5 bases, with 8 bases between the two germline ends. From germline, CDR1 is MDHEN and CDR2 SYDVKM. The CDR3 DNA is TGTGCCAGCAGTTCTACAGGGTATGGCTACACCTTC. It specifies CASSSTGYGYTF.

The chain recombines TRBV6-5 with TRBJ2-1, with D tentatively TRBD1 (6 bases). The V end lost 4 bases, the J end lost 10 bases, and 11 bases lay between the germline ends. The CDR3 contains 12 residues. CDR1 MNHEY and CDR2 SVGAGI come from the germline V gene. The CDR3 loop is CASSSYRDEQFF. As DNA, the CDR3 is TGTGCCAGCAGTTCTTACAGGGACGAGCAGTTCTTC.

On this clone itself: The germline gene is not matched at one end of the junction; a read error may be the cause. The CDR3 region is CASSSDRGMRNF. In DNA, the CDR3 is TGTGCCAGCAGCTCCGACAGGGGGATGAGGAATTTT. The chain links TRBV7-2 to TRBJ2-3; TRBD1 aligns across 9 bases. This CDR3 has 12 residues. Germline CDR1 reads SGHTA; CDR2 reads FQGNSA.

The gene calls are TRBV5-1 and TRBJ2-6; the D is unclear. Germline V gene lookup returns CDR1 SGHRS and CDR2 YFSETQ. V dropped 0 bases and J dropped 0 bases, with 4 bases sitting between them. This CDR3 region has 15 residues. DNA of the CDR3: TGCGCCAGCAGCTTGGGGGGCTCTGGGGCCAACGTCCTGACTTTC. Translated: CASSLGGSGANVLTF.

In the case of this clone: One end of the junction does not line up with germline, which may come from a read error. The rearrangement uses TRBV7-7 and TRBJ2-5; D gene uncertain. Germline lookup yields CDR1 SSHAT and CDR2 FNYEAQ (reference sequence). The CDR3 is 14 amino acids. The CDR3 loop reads CASSPGALQETQYF. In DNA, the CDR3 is TGTGCTAGCAGCCCTGGAGCCCTCCAAGAGACCCAGTACTTC.

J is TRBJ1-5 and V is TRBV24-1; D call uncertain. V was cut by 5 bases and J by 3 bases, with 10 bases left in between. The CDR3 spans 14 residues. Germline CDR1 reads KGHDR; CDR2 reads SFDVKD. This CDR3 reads CATSVGGPNQPQHF. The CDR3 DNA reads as TGTGCCACCAGTGTAGGCGGACCCAATCAGCCCCAGCATTTT.

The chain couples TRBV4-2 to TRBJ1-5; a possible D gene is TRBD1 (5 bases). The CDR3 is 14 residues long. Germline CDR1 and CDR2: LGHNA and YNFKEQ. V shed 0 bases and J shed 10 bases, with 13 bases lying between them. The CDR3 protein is CASSQEGGRQPQHF. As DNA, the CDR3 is TGTGCCAGCAGCCAAGAGGGGGGGAGGCAACCCCAGCATTTT.